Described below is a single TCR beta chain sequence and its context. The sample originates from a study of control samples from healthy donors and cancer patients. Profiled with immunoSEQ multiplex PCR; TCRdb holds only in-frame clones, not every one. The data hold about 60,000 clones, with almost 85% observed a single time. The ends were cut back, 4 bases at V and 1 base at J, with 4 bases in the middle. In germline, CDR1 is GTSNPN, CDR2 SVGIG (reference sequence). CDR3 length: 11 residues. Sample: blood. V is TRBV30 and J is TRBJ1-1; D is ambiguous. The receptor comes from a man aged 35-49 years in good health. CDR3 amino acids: CAWNGNTEAFF. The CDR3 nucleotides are TGTGCCTGGAACGGGAACACTGAAGCTTTCTTT.